This note documents a single T cell receptor (beta chain) sequence. The data originate from a study of human T cells and chemical hapten exposure. Study-level information: Patients, a majority of them female, were diagnosed with alopecia areata, totalis or universalis.

The CDR3 has 12 amino acids. J was trimmed by 4 bases and V by 5 bases; bases with no gene match: 5. The germline V gene has CDR1 SQVTM and CDR2 ANQGSEA. Each CDR3 protein is one row after TCRdb ran MiXCR on the RACE reads. The table shows tens of thousands of distinct CDR3 sequences, with over 9% occurring only once. Regarding time point: pre-sensitization, week 0. Documented treatment: therapeutic diphenylcyclopropenone sensitization with weekly scalp DPC. Unfractionated whole blood was the source from which total RNA was extracted. This rearrangement joins TRBV29-1 to TRBJ2-7; 7 nucleotides match TRBD2. The sequence was obtained from a man in his forties or fifties with alopecia areata. Some clones in this sample may be carry-over from other donors' samples. Sequencing was performed on whole blood, taken in connection with sensitization to the hapten diphenylcyclopropenone (DPC). As DNA, the CDR3 is TGCAGCGTTCTGGTTAGCGGGTACGAGCAGTACTTC. It encodes CSVLVSGYEQYF.